Each of the 14 T cell receptor beta chains below was sequenced from the same sample in a study of cytomegalovirus exposure and HLA in healthy donors. Primers: 60 Vbeta forward and 13 Jbeta reverse. Clones were read by immunoSEQ multiplex PCR, and TCRdb kept only the in-frame ones, dropping some. The table includes 80,000 to 100,000 clones, 55% to 85% detected once. Sample: PBMCs. These receptors all stem from a woman between 18 and 29 years old in good health and CMV-seropositive.

The chain carries TRBV6-5 and TRBJ2-5; TRBD2 aligns across 8 bases. The length of the CDR3 is 15 residues. With V trimmed by 5 bases and J by 2 bases, 7 bases remained unmatched. Per the germline V gene, CDR1 is MNHEY and CDR2 is SVGAGI. The CDR3 loop is CASSRGGPGQETQYF. CDR3 nucleotide sequence: TGTGCCAGCAGTCGGGGGGGGCCAGGTCAAGAGACCCAGTACTTC.

This chain joins TRBV13 and TRBJ2-2; 8 bases are shared with TRBD2. CDR3 length: 15 amino acids. The ends lost 5 bases at V and 1 base at J; junction bases unmatched: 3. CDR1 is PRHDT, CDR2 FYEKMQ, per germline (reference sequence). CDR3 sequence: CASSPGTRNTGELFF. The CDR3 DNA sequence: TGTGCCAGCAGCCCCGGGACTAGGAACACCGGGGAGCTGTTTTTT.

This chain links TRBV4-3 with TRBJ2-1, with D perhaps TRBD2 (6 bases). V was shortened by 0 bases and J by 10 bases, with 16 bases between the two germline ends. The CDR3 spans 15 residues. CDR1 LGHNA and CDR2 YSLEER come from the germline V gene. As DNA, the CDR3 is TGCGCCAGCAGCCAAGAGGCCCGGGGGATAGGGGAGCAGTTCTTC. Translation gives CASSQEARGIGEQFF.

The genes are TRBV6-5 and TRBJ2-1, with 11 nucleotides matching TRBD2. The J segment lost 6 bases and the V segment lost 0 bases, leaving 1 base of the junction unmatched. The CDR3 contains 15 residues. CDR1 and CDR2 (germline): MNHEY, SVGAGI. The CDR3 is CASSYSGLAGNEQFF. The CDR3 DNA sequence: TGTGCCAGCAGTTACTCCGGACTAGCGGGCAATGAGCAGTTCTTC.

The chain couples TRBV6-7 to TRBJ2-7; the match to TRBD1 covers 8 bases. TRBV6-7 is labeled an ORF, and its function is uncertain. The CDR3 contains 16 residues. V lost 0 bases to trimming and J lost 3 bases; unmatched junction nucleotides: 7. CDR3 in amino acids: CASSYSRTGLSYEQYF. In DNA form, the CDR3 reads TGTGCCAGCAGTTACTCCAGGACAGGGCTGAGCTACGAGCAGTACTTC.

This sequence joins TRBV4-2 and TRBJ1-5; D is undetermined. This CDR3 contains 16 residues. The germline V gene encodes CDR1 LGHNA and CDR2 YNFKEQ. V shed 3 bases and J shed 7 bases, with 19 bases lying between them. The CDR3 DNA reads as TGTGCCAGCAGCCAGGATACGGCCGACGGGATACAGCCCCAGCATTTT. Translation: CASSQDTADGIQPQHF.

This chain uses TRBV4-1 with TRBJ2-7; D call uncertain. V lost 1 base to trimming and J lost 6 bases, with 13 bases between them. Per the germline V gene, CDR1 is MGHRA and CDR2 is YSYEKL. The CDR3 spans 14 residues. The CDR3 loop is CASSQGPLSLEQYF. In DNA form, the CDR3 reads TGCGCCAGCAGCCAAGGGCCCCTTTCCCTCGAGCAGTACTTC.

This clone is a singleton in its sample. Different DNA sequences within this sample yield the same CDR3. The V gene is TRBV11-1, the J gene TRBJ2-1, with unresolved D. V dropped 6 bases and J dropped 8 bases, with 17 bases sitting between them. The CDR3 runs to 14 residues. Germline CDR1 reads SGHAT; CDR2 reads FQDESV (reference sequence). The CDR3 bases are TGTGCCAGCAGTCGGGTCGGCTCCCGACATGAGCAGTTCTTC. Translation: CASSRVGSRHEQFF.

V is TRBV7-9 and J is TRBJ1-6; no reliable D call. The CDR3 has 14 amino acids. Looked up from germline, CDR1 is SEHNR and CDR2 is FQNEAQ (reference sequence). V was pared by 6 bases and J by 8 bases, with 14 bases between. The CDR3 coding sequence is TGTGCCAGCAGTTCGGAGCTTCTTTATTCACCCCTCCACTTT. Protein: CASSSELLYSPLHF.

The V and J genes are TRBV14 and TRBJ2-7; TRBD2 aligns across 13 bases. V gave up 4 bases and J gave up 6 bases; unmatched junction bases: 6. The CDR3 has 15 amino acids. Germline loops: CDR1 SGHDN, CDR2 FVKESK. The CDR3 region has the DNA TGTGCCAGCAGCCCTAGGACTAGCGGGAGTGGCGAGCAGTACTTC. This encodes CASSPRTSGSGEQYF. The variable domain in full, completed from reference TRBV14 and TRBJ2-7, reads EAGVTQFPSHSVIEKGQTVTLRCDPISGHDNLYWYRRVMGKEIKFLLHFVKESKQDESGMPNNRFLAERTGGTYSTLKVQPAELEDSGVYFCASSPRTSGSGEQYFGPGTRLTVT.

The rearrangement uses TRBV9 and TRBJ1-1; maybe TRBD1 (6 bases). CDR3 length equals 17 residues. The germline V gene has CDR1 SGDLS and CDR2 YYNGEE. The V and J ends lost 3 bases and 1 base respectively, with 19 bases between them. CDR3 sequence reads: CASSASWGRGANTEAFF. CDR3 nucleotides: TGTGCCAGCAGCGCTTCATGGGGGAGGGGGGCGAACACTGAAGCTTTCTTT.

The CDR3 reads CASSPTGINTEAFF. The CDR3 nucleotides are TGTGCCAGCAGTCCGACCGGGATAAACACTGAAGCTTTCTTT. V is TRBV6-5 and J is TRBJ1-1, with D unclear. The germline CDR1 and CDR2 sequences are MNHEY and SVGAGI. The CDR3 has 14 residues. V lost 5 bases and J 2 bases, leaving 12 bases between the germline ends.

V usage is TRBV30 and J usage is TRBJ2-7; TRBD1 aligns across 8 bases. The CDR3 covers 15 residues. The germline CDR1 and CDR2 sequences are GTSNPN and SVGIG (reference sequence). The J segment lost 4 bases and the V segment lost 3 bases, leaving 11 bases of the junction unmatched. CDR3 loop: CAWRYPGTGPYEQYF. The CDR3 region has the DNA TGTGCCTGGAGGTACCCCGGGACAGGCCCGTACGAGCAGTACTTC.

The chain has TRBV30 and TRBJ1-5; 9 bases are shared with TRBD1. The CDR3 covers 17 residues. The germline CDR1 and CDR2 sequences are GTSNPN and SVGIG (reference sequence). J lost 5 bases, V lost 0 bases, and 11 bases had no gene match. The CDR3 spells CAWSVNRGLKRDQPQHF. For the CDR3, the DNA is TGTGCCTGGAGTGTTAACAGGGGGCTTAAAAGGGATCAGCCCCAGCATTTT.